This TCR beta chain was recorded in a study of cytomegalovirus exposure and HLA in healthy donors (dated by TCRdb to the late 2010s). Broadly, across the study: An earlier analysis of 587 of the donors reported about 260 Gb of sequence data and 117 million unique TCR beta sequences obtained from around 170 million T cells. About 300 gigabases of sequencing data and approximately 85 million unique TCR sequences were included in an early release covering 500 to 750 HLA-typed donors. Of the 300 to 450 genotyped donors, 75% to 85% were placed in the genetic ancestry cluster associated with self-reported Caucasian donors. The study aimed to test whether signatures of past pathogen exposure could be identified by cataloging public T cell receptors. The study profiled the T cell repertoires of 500 to 800 subjects by immunosequencing and related them to cytomegalovirus serostatus. In addition to the first cohort of approximately 670 subjects, a separate validation cohort of 120 different subjects was used. To predict cytomegalovirus infection status, the study combined high-throughput TCR immunosequencing, statistical association of individual TCRs with disease status, and machine learning. A later analysis re-examined previously published TCR beta repertoires from roughly 650 donors and added high-resolution HLA genotyping to investigate patterns of TCR occurrence. Rather than using new phenotypic data, the later analysis identified candidate immune exposures from TCR beta sequences and from how often those sequences occurred across donors. An earlier analysis of 500 to 750 of the donors applied high-throughput TCR beta sequencing to assess whether each TCR beta V gene segment acted as functional or pseudogenic. Donor age, sex, ethnicity and CMV serostatus were collected together with the repertoire data. A later genetic analysis used genome-wide SNP genotypes for about three fifths of the roughly 700 donors, treating that subset as a discovery cohort. Every discovery cohort repertoire had been produced on one sequencing platform. HLA typing covered class I and class II loci at four-digit resolution. The number of donors typed differed by locus, with about 629-640 for A, B, C, DRB1 and DQB1, approximately 500 for DQA1, 600 to 610 for DPA1, and approximately 470 for DPB1. A handful of DR-DQ haplotypes were treated as single units for association and clustering because of strong linkage in the cohort. Among 398 genotyped donors of the cohort, an average of roughly 230,000 unique TCR beta nucleotide sequences was sequenced per donor, of which roughly 17% were non-productive. The research as a whole found: Only TCR beta chains were sequenced in this cohort, and the absence of alpha or paired-chain data limited detectable features. Presence/absence analyses assumed roughly uniform sequencing depth across donors, an assumption that may not hold. Compared with equally common non-associated chains, HLA-associated TCR beta chains in a later analysis were more clonally expanded and had lower generation probabilities. Because HLA typing was missing for some donors at each locus, association tests included only the typed subset. A later genetic analysis reported fewer N-insertions in productive TCRs among donors in an Asian-associated ancestry cluster than the approximately 700-donor mean. In both the original and validation cohorts, the classifier was reported to diagnose cytomegalovirus status with high specificity and sensitivity. Assigning TCR associations to individual alleles was difficult when HLA alleles, especially DR and DQ, strongly co-occurred. Most TCR sequences were seen in very few donors, while some public TCRs were found in many individuals. In vitro tests confirmed that three of the cytomegalovirus-associated TCR beta chains recognize cytomegalovirus antigens. Because the 87-base-pair reads could not distinguish some IMGT-functional V segments, including TRBV6-2 and TRBV6-3, those segments were excluded. It was suggested by the authors that the approach could potentially be generalized to other disease states and immunological phenotypes. An earlier analysis of some 560 of the donors showed that most TCR beta V segments appeared in productive rearrangements either about 90% or about 30% of the time, which broadly matched IMGT annotations. A cluster of highly shared sequence variants was judged likely to be a technical artifact of the sequencing pipeline. The earlier analysis of nearly 600 of the donors excluded 15 to 20 rarely observed V segments, including chromosome 9 orphons, because counts were too low. In a later genetic analysis, a missense DCLRE1C variant was associated with V-gene and J-gene trimming of TCR beta chains, and the association was replicated in an independent cohort. In a later analysis, around 15,000 TCR beta sequences were associated with specific HLA alleles at a false discovery rate of 0.05. According to a later analysis, most CMV-associated TCR beta chains appeared to be HLA-restricted, and the HLA associations seemed to be driven largely by CMV exposure. A further reported finding was that TCR beta sequences accurately predicted the HLA-A and HLA-B alleles for most subjects in the first cohort. Several of the top co-occurrence clusters appeared to be linked to parvovirus B19, influenza, CMV and Epstein-Barr virus, according to a later analysis. CMV serostatus was the only immune exposure information available for the cohort. In a later analysis, TCR association rates were found to vary across HLA loci, with the most associated TCRs seen for DRB1 alleles and the fewest for HLA-C alleles. Correlated functional status among segregating V segments might be attributable to linkage disequilibrium, but an unknown experimental factor could not be ruled out. The study gave a list of 150 to 200 TCR beta chains associated with cytomegalovirus.

In total, fewer than 750 healthy bone marrow donors made up the cohort. At the time of sampling, all cohort members were nominally healthy, though unrecorded immune exposures were likely present. The donor tested CMV seropositive and was one of the 289 seropositive cohort members. Every donor gave a peripheral blood sample, and the peripheral blood mononuclear cells from that sample were used for TCR beta sequencing. The Qiagen DNeasy Blood Extraction Kit was used to extract genomic DNA from the blood cell samples. The CDR3 holds 15 amino acids from the cysteine to the phenylalanine. Here the CDR3 DNA is all that survives: 45 bases in frame from base 1. Trimming takes 5 bases from V and 4 bases from J, and the germline ends sit 17 bases apart. The germline V gene yields SGHTA for CDR1 and FQGNSA for CDR2. As for this clone: Its antigen remains undetermined. Base qualities are not provided; no much larger clone lies one nucleotide away.

Preparation of the library involved the immunoSEQ multiplex PCR assay. The multiplex PCR relied on a mix of 60 forward primers for TCR Vbeta segments and 13 reverse primers for TCR Jbeta segments. A multiplex PCR assay on genomic DNA amplified the CDR3 region of rearranged TCR beta genes. On the Illumina HiSeq System, the amplified TCR beta libraries were sequenced as 87-base-pair reads. In the original analysis: A later analysis tallied around 82 million unique TCR beta chains across the 666 repertoires, and 10 million to 11 million of those chains were shared by two or more donors. A nearest-neighbor algorithm error-corrected the raw reads and collapsed the reads into unique sequences, merging closely related sequences to remove PCR and sequencing errors. To assign V, D and J gene segments, CDR3 sequences were aligned to IMGT reference sequences. Each retained sequence needed at least a six-nucleotide match to both a V gene segment and a J gene segment. Rearrangements were classified as productive when the CDR3 lacked stop codons and remained in frame with V and J, and all other rearrangements were classified as non-productive. CDR3 was defined according to IMGT convention as the region running from the second conserved V-encoded cysteine to the conserved J-encoded phenylalanine. Sequences without an unambiguous match to a single V gene segment were excluded from the earlier analysis of several hundred of the donors. An earlier analysis of approximately 590 of the donors classified V segments as functional when productive rearrangements were above 56.7% and as segregating when the standard deviation between donors was above 5%. To diagnose cytomegalovirus status from the catalog of TCR beta chain sequences, a statistical classification framework was built. A later analysis assigned V and J genes by comparing TCR nucleotide sequences with IMGT/GENE-DB human TR gene sequences. Using the TCRdist pipeline, a later analysis assigned CDR3 sequences along with most-parsimonious VDJ recombination scenarios. In a later analysis, each TCR beta chain was defined by its CDR3 amino acid sequence together with its V-gene family, and reads without a unique V-gene family were excluded. As a way to deal with suspected cross-contamination and a sequencing artifact, a later analysis dropped 640 or so nucleotide sequences that were highly shared and had low generation probability. A later analysis calculated a clonal expansion index for each public chain from normalized within-repertoire ranks of inferred template counts. Generation probabilities in a later analysis came from a VDJ recombination model fitted to out-of-frame rearrangements, and those results were checked against IGoR. A later analysis scored TCR-TCR, TCR-HLA and TCR-CMV co-occurrence with hypergeometric tests, applying a repertoire-size bias correction to TCR pairs. False discovery rates were estimated in a later analysis by permuting HLA or CMV assignments 20 times. In a later analysis, co-occurring TCRs were grouped using DBSCAN, and TCRdist sequence similarity was added for clustering within HLA-allele-positive subsets. For co-occurrence clustering, repertoires with fewer than 30,000 or more than 120,000 public chains were excluded, along with four to six repertoires with anomalous nucleotide sharing. Drawn from immuneACCESS, this table holds only the in-frame rearrangements with V and J called that TCRdb kept. Clones are partly lost; checked studies trace under half to an unresolved V gene and leave the rest unexplained. That table supplies the V and J calls and clone size; D and trimming were determined from the DNA. This sample has about 90,000 clones in its table, and 74% of those were observed once. The top ten hold about a fifth of the sample.

This receptor was identified in a man aged 30 to 39 in good health and CMV-seropositive. The sequencing input was PBMCs. The sequence links TRBV7-2 to TRBJ1-1; the D gene identity is not certain. The nucleotide sequence reads TGTGCCAGCAGCAGAAAGGGCGGGGATGGCACTGAAGCTTTCTTT. Its protein product is CASSRKGGDGTEAFF.